A single sample is the source of the 20 T cell receptor beta chains below, sequenced in a study of OX40 agonist ivuxolimab in advanced cancers. TCRdb keeps only in-frame clones here, not all; method: immunoSEQ multiplex PCR. The table has fewer than 70,000 clones, under 95% seen once. Specimen: CD4+ or CD8+ T cells sorted from blood, collected in a trial of the OX40 agonist ivuxolimab. The source is an adult with an advanced solid tumor such as melanoma, head and neck, liver or kidney cancer.

This rearrangement joins TRBV7-8 to TRBJ1-3; D possibly corresponds to TRBD1 (5 bases). The CDR3 extends over 16 amino acids. Germline CDR1 is SGHVS and CDR2 is FQNEAQ. Between the trimmed V and J ends, which lost 1 base and 0 bases, there was a span of 10 bases. The CDR3 DNA sequence: TGTGCCAGCAGCTTAGTGCTGGACACCTCTGGAAACACCATATATTTT. Translation gives CASSLVLDTSGNTIYF. The full variable domain, rest sourced from reference TRBV7-8 and TRBJ1-3, is GAGVSQSPRYKVAKRGQDVALRCDPISGHVSLFWYQQALGQGPEFLTYFQNEAQLDKSGLPSDRFFAERPEGSVSTLKIQRTQQEDSAVYLCASSLVLDTSGNTIYFGEGSWLTVV.

This chain uses TRBV11-1 with TRBJ2-3, with 9 bases identical to TRBD2. This CDR3 spans 17 amino acids. Germline V gene data show CDR1 as SGHAT and CDR2 as FQDESV (reference sequence). Germline trimming cut 5 bases from V and 2 bases from J; bases unmatched to any gene: 11. As DNA, the CDR3 is TGTGCCAGCAGCCCCATTGGCGGGAGGGGTTCCACAGATACGCAGTATTTT. It specifies CASSPIGGRGSTDTQYF. Supplemented by reference TRBV11-1 and TRBJ2-3, the full variable domain reads EAEVAQSPRYKITEKSQAVAFWCDPISGHATLYWYRQILGQGPELLVQFQDESVVDDSQLPKDRFSAERLKGVDSTLKIQPAELGDSAMYLCASSPIGGRGSTDTQYFGPGTRLTVL.

The J gene is TRBJ1-2, the V gene TRBV10-1; D perhaps matches TRBD1 (5 bases). The CDR3 consists of 13 residues. The germline V and J ends were trimmed by 6 bases and 7 bases, with 15 bases remaining between them. Germline V CDR1 and CDR2: WNHNN, SYGVQD (reference sequence). CDR3 coding DNA: TGCGCCAGCAGCCCCAGGGTTATCGGTGGCTACACCTTC. Protein product: CASSPRVIGGYTF.

This chain joins TRBV4-3 and TRBJ1-4; D is perhaps TRBD1 (5 bases). The CDR3 is 15 residues long. Germline V gives CDR1 LGHNA, CDR2 YSLEER. Between the trimmed V and J ends, which lost 1 base and 5 bases, there was a span of 11 bases. The CDR3 sequence: CASSQAQGPNEKLFF. The DNA of the CDR3 is TGCGCCAGCAGCCAAGCCCAGGGTCCGAATGAAAAACTGTTTTTT.

This chain uses TRBV10-3 with TRBJ2-3, with D possibly matching TRBD2 (6 bases). The V end was cut by 0 bases, the J end by 0 bases, with 10 bases between. The CDR3 has 16 amino acids. CDR1 is ENHRY and CDR2 is SYGVKD in the germline V gene. In DNA form, the CDR3 reads TGTGCCATCAGTGAGTCGAGGACTACTAGCACAGATACGCAGTATTTT. Encoded protein: CAISESRTTSTDTQYF.

This clone has just a few counts. The chain couples TRBV12-5 to TRBJ2-7; 7 nucleotides align to TRBD1. Germline values: CDR1 LGHNT, CDR2 FRNRAP. V shed 5 bases and J 5 bases; nucleotides not matched to a gene: 12. This CDR3 region has 15 residues. The CDR3 sequence is CASGMHRQGTNEQYF. CDR3 DNA: TGTGCTAGTGGTATGCACAGACAGGGTACGAACGAGCAGTACTTC.

This chain links TRBV6-5 with TRBJ1-1; TRBD1 aligns across 7 bases. J gave up 4 bases and V 8 bases, and 10 bases lay outside the gene matches. CDR3 length: 14 residues. CDR1 is MNHEY and CDR2 is SVGAGI in the germline V gene. The CDR3 DNA sequence: TGTGCCAGCCGACAGGGCGGGTGGAGCACTGAAGCTTTCTTT. As protein: CASRQGGWSTEAFF.

The rearrangement joins TRBV5-1 to TRBJ1-1, with D possibly being TRBD1 (5 bases). The germline CDR1 and CDR2 sequences are SGHRS and YFSETQ. Trimming removed 5 bases at V and 2 bases at J, with 13 bases between. The CDR3 has 14 amino acids. Here the CDR3 reads CASRLRAVNTEAFF. As DNA, the CDR3 is TGCGCCAGCAGACTCAGGGCAGTCAACACTGAAGCTTTCTTT.

V is TRBV5-4 and J is TRBJ1-2, with D uncertain. The CDR3 runs 12 residues. The germline gives CDR1 SGHNT, CDR2 YYREEE (reference sequence). Trimming removed 2 bases at V and 8 bases at J, with 10 bases between. CDR3 residues: CASSLGIQGYTF. The CDR3 region has the DNA TGTGCCAGCAGCTTAGGGATACAAGGCTACACCTTC.

The rearrangement uses TRBV19 and TRBJ1-5; D remains unclear. CDR3 length: 15 amino acids. CDR1 and CDR2 (germline): LNHDA, SQIVND (reference sequence). The V end lost 3 bases, the J end lost 2 bases, and 11 bases lay between the germline ends. The CDR3 DNA sequence: TGTGCCAGTAGTATGGGTAGGCTCGGCAATCAGCCCCAGCATTTT. This codes for CASSMGRLGNQPQHF. Filled out from reference TRBV19 and TRBJ1-5, the complete variable domain reads DGGITQSPKYLFRKEGQNVTLSCEQNLNHDAMYWYRQDPGQGLRLIYYSQIVNDFQKGDIAEGYSVSREKKESFPLTVTSAQKNPTAFYLCASSMGRLGNQPQHFGDGTRLSIL.

The chain employs TRBV5-1 and TRBJ1-1, with a tentative D call TRBD1 (5 bases). CDR1 is SGHRS, CDR2 YFSETQ, per germline. This CDR3 region has 15 residues. Trimming shortened V by 0 bases and J by 0 bases, and 9 bases separated the two germline ends. CDR3 coding DNA: TGCGCCAGCAGCTTGGACAGGTCGATGAACACTGAAGCTTTCTTT. It translates to CASSLDRSMNTEAFF.

The genes are TRBV4-1 and TRBJ2-1; 7 bases match TRBD1. The CDR3 totals 18 residues. V was pared by 2 bases and J by 8 bases, with 18 bases of the junction left unmatched. Germline V gene sequence: CDR1 MGHRA, CDR2 YSYEKL. The CDR3, as DNA: TGCGCCAGCAGCCAAATAGATTTTGTAGGGGGCGCGCGCTATGAGCAGTTCTTC. Translating gives CASSQIDFVGGARYEQFF.

The chain is built from TRBV11-2 and TRBJ2-7, with D uncertain. V was cut by 5 bases and J by 0 bases, with 17 bases left in between. Germline V CDR1 and CDR2: SGHAT, FQNNGV. The CDR3 extends over 16 amino acids. The CDR3 bases are TGTGCCAGCAGCCTCCAACAAGGGTCCGGCTCCTACGAGCAGTACTTC. Translating gives CASSLQQGSGSYEQYF.

The chain combines TRBV6-5 with TRBJ1-1; D unresolved. The germline V gene has CDR1 MNHEY and CDR2 SVGAGI. Trimming took 0 bases from V and 0 from J, leaving 8 bases between them. The CDR3 runs 15 residues. CDR3 residues: CASSYSVNMNTEAFF. In DNA form, the CDR3 reads TGTGCCAGCAGTTACTCCGTAAACATGAACACTGAAGCTTTCTTT.

The J gene is TRBJ1-2, the V gene TRBV2; 10 nucleotides align to TRBD1. Germline values: CDR1 SNHLY, CDR2 FYNNEI. This CDR3 has 13 residues. V gave up 6 bases and J gave up 2 bases; unmatched junction bases: 0. The CDR3 region is CASRDRGNYGYTF. Written as DNA, the CDR3 is TGTGCCAGCAGGGACAGGGGGAACTATGGCTACACCTTC.

The table lists this clone with a few counts. The V call is TRBV5-4, the J call TRBJ2-7; D uncertain. CDR1 SGHNT and CDR2 YYREEE come from the germline V gene (reference sequence). CDR3 length: 14 residues. V was cut by 0 bases and J by 3 bases, with 10 bases left in between. CDR3 DNA sequence: TGTGCCAGCAGCTTGGGAGTGGGCGGCTACGAGCAGTACTTC. It codes for CASSLGVGGYEQYF. Full variable domain (rest looked up from reference TRBV5-4 and TRBJ2-7): ETGVTQSPTHLIKTRGQQVTLRCSSQSGHNTVSWYQQALGQGPQFIFQYYREEENGRGNFPPRFSGLQFPNYSSELNVNALELDDSALYLCASSLGVGGYEQYFGPGTRLTVT.

The table lists this clone with a count of one. V is TRBV5-1 and J is TRBJ2-6; weak D call: TRBD2 (5 bases). Germline CDR1 is SGHRS and CDR2 is YFSETQ. The CDR3 has 15 amino acids. V lost 0 bases and J 4 bases, leaving 8 bases between the germline ends. The CDR3 here is CASSLGGHGANVLTF. CDR3 DNA sequence: TGCGCCAGCAGCTTGGGAGGGCACGGGGCCAACGTCCTGACTTTC.

The chain links TRBV6-5 to TRBJ2-4, with D possibly being TRBD2 (5 bases). Germline V lookup: CDR1 MNHEY, CDR2 SVGAGI. Deletions cut 2 bases from V and 0 bases from J, with 8 bases between. The CDR3 length is 15 residues. CDR3 amino acids: CASSYEAGAKNIQYF. The CDR3 DNA follows: TGTGCCAGCAGTTACGAGGCGGGAGCCAAAAACATTCAGTACTTC.

The chain is built from TRBV6-5 and TRBJ1-1; no definite D call. V was clipped by 5 bases and J by 1 base, with 8 bases between them. Germline lookup yields CDR1 MNHEY and CDR2 SVGAGI. This CDR3 has 13 residues. This chain's CDR3 is CASSEFWNTEAFF. DNA for the CDR3: TGTGCCAGCAGTGAGTTTTGGAACACTGAAGCTTTCTTT.

The chain uses TRBV6-6 and TRBJ1-6, with D possibly matching TRBD1 (5 bases). CDR1 and CDR2 (germline): MNHNY, SVGAGI (reference sequence). Trimming removed 7 bases from V and 5 bases from J, with 12 bases in between. CDR3 length: 14 amino acids. CDR3 nucleotides: TGTGCCAGCAACCCTCAGGGAAATAATTCACCCCTCCACTTT. It is translated as CASNPQGNNSPLHF.